This record concerns one TCR beta chain sequence. Mismatch with germline at one junction end may stem from a read error. The sample originates from a study of cytomegalovirus exposure and HLA in healthy donors. PCR used 60 Vbeta primers and 13 Jbeta primers. Clones were sequenced by immunoSEQ multiplex PCR, and TCRdb holds only the in-frame ones, with some missing. The data show roughly 110,000 clones, roughly four fifths seen once. The CDR3 runs to 10 residues. Per germline, CDR1 SSHAT and CDR2 FNYEAQ (reference sequence). The V and J genes are TRBV7-7 and TRBJ1-1; D possibly corresponds to TRBD1 (5 bases). Sequencing was done on a sample of PBMCs. The sequence derives from a man between 18 and 29 years old in good health and CMV-seronegative. The CDR3 is CRVEGTEAFF. The CDR3 bases are TGCAGGGTGGAAGGGACTGAAGCTTTCTTT.